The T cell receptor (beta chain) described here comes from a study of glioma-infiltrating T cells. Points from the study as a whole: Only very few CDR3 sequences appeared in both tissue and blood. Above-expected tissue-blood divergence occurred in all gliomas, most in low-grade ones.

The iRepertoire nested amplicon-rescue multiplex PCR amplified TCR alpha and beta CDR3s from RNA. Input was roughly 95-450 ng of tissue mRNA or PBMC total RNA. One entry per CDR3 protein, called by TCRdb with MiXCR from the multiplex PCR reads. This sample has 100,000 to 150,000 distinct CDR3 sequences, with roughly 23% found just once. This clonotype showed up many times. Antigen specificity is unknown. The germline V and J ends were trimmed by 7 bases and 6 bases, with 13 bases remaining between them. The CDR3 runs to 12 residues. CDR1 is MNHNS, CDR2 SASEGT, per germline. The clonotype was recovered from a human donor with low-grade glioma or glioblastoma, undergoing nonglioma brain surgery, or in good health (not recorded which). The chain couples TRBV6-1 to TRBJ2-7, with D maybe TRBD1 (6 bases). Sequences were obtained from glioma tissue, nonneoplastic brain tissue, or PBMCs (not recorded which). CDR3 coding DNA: TGTGCCAGCAACCTACAGGGCCGCGAGCAGTACTTC. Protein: CASNLQGREQYF.